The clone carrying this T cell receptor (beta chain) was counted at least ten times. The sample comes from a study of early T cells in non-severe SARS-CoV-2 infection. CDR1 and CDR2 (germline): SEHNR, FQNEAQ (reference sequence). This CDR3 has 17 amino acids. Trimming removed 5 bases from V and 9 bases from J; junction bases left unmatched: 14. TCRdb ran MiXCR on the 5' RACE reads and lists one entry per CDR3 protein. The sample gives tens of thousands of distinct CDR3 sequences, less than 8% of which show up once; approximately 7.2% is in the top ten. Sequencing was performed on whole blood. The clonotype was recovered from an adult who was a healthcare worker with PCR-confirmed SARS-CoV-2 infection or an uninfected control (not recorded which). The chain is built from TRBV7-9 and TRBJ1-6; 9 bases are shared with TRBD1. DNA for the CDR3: TGTGCCAGCAGCCGGGACAGGGAAAGCAATCTCGGTTCACCCCTCCACTTT. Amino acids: CASSRDRESNLGSPLHF.